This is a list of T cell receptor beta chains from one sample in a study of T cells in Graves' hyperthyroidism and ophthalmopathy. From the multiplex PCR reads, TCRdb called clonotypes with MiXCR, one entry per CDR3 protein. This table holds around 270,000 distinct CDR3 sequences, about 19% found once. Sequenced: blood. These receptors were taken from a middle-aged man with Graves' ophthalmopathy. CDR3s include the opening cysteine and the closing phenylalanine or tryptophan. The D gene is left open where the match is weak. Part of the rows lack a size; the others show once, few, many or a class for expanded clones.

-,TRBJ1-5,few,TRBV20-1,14,TGCAGTGCTAGAGTGGGCAGTAGCAATCAGCCCCAGCATTTT,CSARVGSSNQPQHF
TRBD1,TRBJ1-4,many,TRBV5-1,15,TGCGCCAGCAGCTTACAGGGGGCGAGAAAGGAAAAACTGTTTTTT,CASSLQGARKEKLFF
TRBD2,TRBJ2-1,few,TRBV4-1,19,TGCGCCAGCAGCGCACTACTAGCGGGGGATCCCAACGTGTTATATGAGCAGTTCTTC,CASSALLAGDPNVLYEQFF
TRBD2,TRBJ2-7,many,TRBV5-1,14,TGCGCCAGCAGCTTGGAGGGAGGGCCGTCCGAGCAGTACTTC,CASSLEGGPSEQYF
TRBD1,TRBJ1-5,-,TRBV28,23,TGTGCCAGCAGTGAACCCCGGGCCCAACACCGGGACAGGGGGCGCAGGAGCAATCAGCCCCAGCATTTT,CASSEPRAQHRDRGRRSNQPQHF
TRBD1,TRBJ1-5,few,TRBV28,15,TGTGCCAGCAGTTTATGGGACAGGGGGAACCAGCCCCAGCATTTT,CASSLWDRGNQPQHF
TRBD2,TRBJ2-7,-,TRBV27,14,TGTGCCAGCAGGGGTGTAAGGGGAGGGTTTGAGCAGTACTTC,CASRGVRGGFEQYF
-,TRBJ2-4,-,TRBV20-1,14,TGCAGTGCTAGAGTGGGGGAGCTGGGAAACATTCAGTACTTC,CSARVGELGNIQYF
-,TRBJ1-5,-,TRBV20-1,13,TGCAGTGTAGGGGCGTATAGCAATCAGCCCCAGCATTTT,CSVGAYSNQPQHF
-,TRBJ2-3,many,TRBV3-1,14,TGTGCCAGCAGCTCAAGTCCTCAGGGAGATACGCAGTATTTT,CASSSSPQGDTQYF
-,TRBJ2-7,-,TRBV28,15,TGTGCCAGCAGTTCACCGCTAATTGGGGGTAGCGAGCAGTACTTC,CASSSPLIGGSEQYF
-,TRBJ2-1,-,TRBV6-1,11,TGTGTGGTGCAGGACTACAATGAGCAGTTCTTC,CVVQDYNEQFF
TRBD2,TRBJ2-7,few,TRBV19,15,TGTGCCAGTAGTATAGTTTTCCCGACTAGCGGCGAGCAGTACTTC,CASSIVFPTSGEQYF
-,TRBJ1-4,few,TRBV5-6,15,TGTGCCAGCAGCTTGTCCGCAGGCTTAAATGAAAAACTGTTTTTT,CASSLSAGLNEKLFF
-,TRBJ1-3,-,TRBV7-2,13,TGTGCCAGCAGCCAAAACACAGGAAACACCATATATTTT,CASSQNTGNTIYF
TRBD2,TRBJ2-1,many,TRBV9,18,TGTGCCAGCAGCGTAGCTCCCAGGACTAGCGGGAGCGGCAATGAGCAGTTCTTC,CASSVAPRTSGSGNEQFF